These 2 T cell receptor beta chains share one sample of origin, sequenced in a study of T cells in Graves' hyperthyroidism and ophthalmopathy. RNA transcripts yielded amplified TCR beta CDR3 regions. First-round RT-PCR with HTBI primers amplified the TCR CDR3 region. Via MiXCR, TCRdb re-called the multiplex PCR reads, giving one row per CDR3 protein. The repertoire holds around 500,000 distinct CDR3 sequences, 11% to 15% seen once, with approximately 13% in the top ten. Sequenced material: blood. The receptors originated from a woman between 40 and 55 years old with Graves' hyperthyroidism.

This sequence joins TRBV3-1 and TRBJ2-1, with 9 positions matching TRBD1. V dropped 4 bases and J dropped 6; count of bases not matched to a gene: 7. Germline-derived CDR1 and CDR2 are LGHDT and YNNKEL (reference sequence). There are 15 residues in the CDR3. The chain's CDR3 is CASSPRTGEVNEQFF. The DNA for the CDR3 is TGTGCCAGCAGCCCGAGGACAGGGGAAGTCAATGAGCAGTTCTTC.

V and J are TRBV7-3 and TRBJ1-1; D is uncertain. Deletions cut 4 bases from V and 4 bases from J, with 13 bases between. In germline, CDR1 is SGHTA, CDR2 FQGTGA. This CDR3 has 14 amino acids. CDR3 nucleotide sequence: TGTGCCAGCAGCTCTCTACCCCCCGGCACTGAAGCTTTCTTT. Translated: CASSSLPPGTEAFF.